This T cell receptor (beta chain) was retrieved from a study of T cell responses to AZD1222 COVID-19 vaccine. With respect to this clone: What it binds is unknown.

General study findings and limits: Increased Spike-specific TCR breadth and depth were observed after two AZD1222 doses.

Assay: immunoSEQ multiplex PCR; the TCRdb copy retains only in-frame clones and omits some. Here the sample spans approximately 120,000 clones, 70% to 90% being singletons. This TCR was recovered from an adult in good health. The sample consisted of peripheral blood, taken on day 0 of MenACWY control vaccination.

CDR3 DNA sequence: TGTGCCAGCAGCGCGGGTAGGGACTACGAGCAGTACTTC. The encoded protein is CASSAGRDYEQYF. V and J are TRBV5-5 and TRBJ2-7; possibly TRBD2 for D (5 bases). V lost 4 bases to trimming and J lost 3 bases, with 11 bases between them. The CDR3 loop spans 13 amino acids. Germline V gene sequence: CDR1 SGHKS, CDR2 YYEKEE (reference sequence).